This paragraph covers one TCR beta chain sequence. Following autologous stem cell transplantation, relapse occurred in every patient, and exposure to brentuximab vedotin varied. The assay was immunoSEQ multiplex PCR, and TCRdb's table has in-frame clones only and misses some. This table holds 40,000 to 65,000 clones, 81% found once. V was cut by 3 bases and J by 6 bases, with 15 bases left in between. The CDR3 is 14 residues long. CDR1 and CDR2 (germline): SGDLS, YYNGEE. This specimen belongs to a study of PD-1 blockade in classical Hodgkin lymphoma. The sample was peripheral blood mononuclear cells (PBMCs), taken at baseline. This TCR derives from a human donor with classical Hodgkin lymphoma. J is TRBJ1-2 and V is TRBV9, with a weak D call TRBD1 (5 bases). The DNA of the CDR3 is TGTGCCAGCAGCGCGACAGATCAGGGCCATGGCTACACCTTC. Amino acids: CASSATDQGHGYTF.